What follows are 21 T cell receptor beta chains derived from one specimen sequenced in a study of T cells in Graves' hyperthyroidism and ophthalmopathy. Amplification targeted TCR beta CDR3 regions from RNA transcripts. The HTBI primer set drove a first-round RT-PCR of the TCR CDR3. TCRdb passed the multiplex PCR reads through MiXCR, listing each CDR3 protein once. The sample records about 250,000 distinct CDR3 sequences, about 15% being singletons. Material for sequencing was blood. Receptors originate from a woman aged 45 to 65 with Graves' hyperthyroidism that later progressed to Graves' ophthalmopathy.

This clonotype was counted many times. The rearrangement uses TRBV12-3 or TRBV12-4 and TRBJ2-7; 7 nucleotides align to TRBD1. The CDR3 length is 14 residues. Trimming removed 6 bases from V and 2 bases from J; junction bases left unmatched: 7. CDR3 DNA: TGTGCCAGCAGGGCCAGGGGGAAGGCCTACGAGCAGTACTTC. Protein product: CASRARGKAYEQYF.

The sample holds many counts of this clonotype. V is TRBV20-1 and J is TRBJ2-4, with a tentative D call TRBD2 (7 bases). The CDR3 is 13 residues long. With 2 bases removed from V and 5 bases from J, the gap between germline ends came to 10 bases. Germline V gene lookup returns CDR1 DFQATT and CDR2 SNEGSKA (reference sequence). The CDR3 reads CSARRGRENIQYF. In DNA, the CDR3 is TGCAGTGCTAGAAGGGGGAGGGAAAACATTCAGTACTTC.

Many counts were recorded for this clonotype. The chain recombines TRBV9 with TRBJ2-7, with a weak D call TRBD1 (5 bases). Germline values: CDR1 SGDLS, CDR2 YYNGEE. The V end was cut by 3 bases, the J end by 3 bases, with 13 bases between. The CDR3 covers 14 residues. The CDR3 coding sequence is TGTGCCAGCAGCGGGACCACCCAGGGCTACGAGCAGTACTTC. It translates to CASSGTTQGYEQYF.

This sequence joins TRBV20-1 and TRBJ1-5; 9 nucleotides match TRBD1. This CDR3 spans 18 amino acids. Germline loops: CDR1 DFQATT, CDR2 SNEGSKA (reference sequence). The J segment lost 4 bases and the V segment lost 6 bases, leaving 19 bases of the junction unmatched. The CDR3 DNA reads as TGCAGTGCACCCAGGACAGGGGTGATGATCTACGGGAATCAGCCCCAGCATTTT. It encodes CSAPRTGVMIYGNQPQHF.

This clonotype was seen more than once but under ten times. This chain links TRBV29-1 with TRBJ2-3; possibly TRBD2 for D (6 bases). Between the trimmed V and J ends, which lost 6 bases and 6 bases, there was a span of 10 bases. The CDR3 spans 11 residues. Germline CDR1 is SQVTM and CDR2 is ANQGSEA. CDR3 coding DNA: TGCAGCGTCACTGGAGGGGATACGCAGTATTTT. It codes for CSVTGGDTQYF.

This rearrangement joins TRBV28 to TRBJ1-4; D is ambiguous. V was pared by 8 bases and J by 10 bases, with 23 bases between. CDR1 and CDR2 (germline): MDHEN, SYDVKM. CDR3 length: 15 amino acids. Written as DNA, the CDR3 is TGTGCCAGCTGCCCGGAGGGCGGAATACGGGGAAAACTGTTTTTT. Translation gives CASCPEGGIRGKLFF.

This chain joins TRBV20-1 and TRBJ2-3; TRBD2 matches 7 bases. CDR1 DFQATT and CDR2 SNEGSKA come from the germline V gene (reference sequence). The V and J ends lost 1 base and 3 bases, in that order; junction bases with no gene match: 16. The length of the CDR3 is 18 residues. CDR3 protein: CSARGAYGLGQLTDTQYF. CDR3 nucleotides: TGCAGTGCTAGAGGAGCCTACGGACTAGGACAATTAACAGATACGCAGTATTTT.

The chain employs TRBV5-1 and TRBJ2-5, with TRBD1 as a possible D gene (6 bases). Deletions cut 4 bases from V and 1 base from J, with 11 bases between. Germline assignment: CDR1 SGHRS and CDR2 YFSETQ. The CDR3 extends over 14 amino acids. The CDR3 is CASSTGQFQETQYF. The CDR3 DNA sequence: TGCGCCAGCAGCACCGGACAGTTCCAAGAGACCCAGTACTTC.

This chain uses TRBV28 with TRBJ2-1, with 7 bases fitting TRBD1. V dropped 5 bases and J dropped 12; count of bases not matched to a gene: 4. The CDR3 consists of 11 residues. Germline V gene sequence: CDR1 MDHEN, CDR2 SYDVKM. CDR3 in DNA: TGTGCCAGCAGTCTCACAGGGGTGCAGTTCTTC. Translating gives CASSLTGVQFF.

This clonotype was observed at least ten times. The chain combines TRBV11-2 with TRBJ2-1; 8 bases are a match to TRBD2. In germline, CDR1 is SGHAT, CDR2 FQNNGV. The CDR3 consists of 17 residues. V was clipped by 2 bases and J by 8 bases; unmatched bases: 14. The CDR3 sequence is CASSLLAGTPSRDEQFF. The CDR3 bases are TGTGCCAGCAGCTTATTAGCGGGAACCCCCAGCCGGGATGAGCAGTTCTTC.

The table lists this clonotype with many counts. J is TRBJ2-5 and V is TRBV5-1; the match to TRBD2 covers 13 bases. This CDR3 has 17 residues. CDR1 is SGHRS and CDR2 is YFSETQ in the germline V gene. J was trimmed by 4 bases and V by 3 bases; bases with no gene match: 9. The CDR3 protein is CASSSSGTSGTGETQYF. CDR3 nucleotides: TGCGCCAGCAGCTCCTCCGGGACTAGCGGGACAGGAGAGACCCAGTACTTC.

This clonotype was seen at least ten times. The rearrangement joins TRBV20-1 to TRBJ2-1, with 8 bases that match TRBD2. This CDR3 is built from 13 residues. The V gene's germline CDR1 is DFQATT and CDR2 SNEGSKA (reference sequence). The V gene end was trimmed by 5 bases and the J gene end by 6 bases; junction bases not matched to a gene: 6. The CDR3 nucleotides are TGCAGTGCTGGGACTAGTCCGGTCAATGAGCAGTTCTTC. This translates into CSAGTSPVNEQFF.

The CDR3 DNA reads TGCGCCAGCAGCTTCTACGGGGGAAACACCGGGGAGCTGTTTTTT. Its translation is CASSFYGGNTGELFF. The rearrangement joins TRBV5-1 to TRBJ2-2; a weak D match, TRBD2 (6 bases). Trimming took off 2 bases at V and 2 bases at J, with 10 bases between the two ends. The length of the CDR3 is 15 residues. From germline, CDR1 is SGHRS and CDR2 YFSETQ.

In its sample, this clonotype was seen a few times. This sequence joins TRBV5-5 and TRBJ2-3, with 8 bases lining up with TRBD1. The CDR3 runs 16 residues. Germline V gives CDR1 SGHKS, CDR2 YYEKEE (reference sequence). V dropped 5 bases and J dropped 7; count of bases not matched to a gene: 15. CDR3 loop: CASSNRAQGAMNTQYF. In DNA form, the CDR3 reads TGTGCCAGCAGTAATAGGGCGCAGGGGGCGATGAATACGCAGTATTTT.

The rearrangement joins TRBV5-4 to TRBJ2-3; D is tentatively TRBD1 or TRBD2 (8 bases each). The V gene lost 4 bases and the J gene lost 1 base, with 22 bases spanning the gap. Germline V gene lookup returns CDR1 SGHNT and CDR2 YYREEE (reference sequence). This CDR3 contains 18 residues. The CDR3 spells CASSTQQGAGGRTDTQYF. CDR3 DNA: TGTGCCAGCAGCACACAGCAGGGGGCGGGAGGTCGCACAGATACGCAGTATTTT.

This clonotype was found many times. J is TRBJ1-1 and V is TRBV24-1, with D perhaps TRBD1 (6 bases). The V end was cut by 3 bases, the J end by 2 bases, with 12 bases between. Per the germline V gene, CDR1 is KGHDR and CDR2 is SFDVKD. CDR3 size: 15 residues. CDR3 sequence reads: CATSDGRRGNTEAFF. CDR3 sequence (DNA): TGTGCCACCAGTGATGGCCGCAGGGGAAACACTGAAGCTTTCTTT.

The J gene is TRBJ2-1, the V gene TRBV27, with 11 positions matching TRBD2. CDR1 is MNHEY and CDR2 is SMNVEV in the germline V gene (reference sequence). CDR3 length equals 16 residues. Trimming cost V 5 bases and J 4 bases; bases outside gene matches: 7. In DNA form, the CDR3 reads TGTGCCAGCAGTACGGGACTAGCGGAAATATACAATGAGCAGTTCTTC. The encoded protein is CASSTGLAEIYNEQFF.

This clonotype has a count of ten or more. The CDR3 DNA follows: TGCGCCAGCAGCTTAGGGACTAGCGCAAACAATGAGCAGTTCTTC. This encodes CASSLGTSANNEQFF. The chain has TRBV5-1 and TRBJ2-1, with 10 bases aligning to TRBD2. CDR1 is SGHRS and CDR2 is YFSETQ in the germline V gene. The CDR3 sequence is 15 residues long. The V gene end was trimmed by 2 bases and the J gene end by 5 bases; junction bases not matched to a gene: 4.

This clonotype was counted ten times or more. The gene calls are TRBV2 and TRBJ2-5, with 8 bases that match TRBD1. Per the germline V gene, CDR1 is SNHLY and CDR2 is FYNNEI. The CDR3 runs to 14 residues. V lost 8 bases and J lost 5; bases outside the gene matches: 10. CDR3 region: CASLSDRVGETQYF. The DNA of the CDR3 is TGTGCCAGCTTATCGGACAGGGTTGGGGAGACCCAGTACTTC. The variable domain in full, completed from reference TRBV2 and TRBJ2-5, reads EPEVTQTPSHQVTQMGQEVILRCVPISNHLYFYWYRQILGQKVEFLVSFYNNEISEKSEIFDDQFSVERPDGSNFTLKIRSTKLEDSAMYFCASLSDRVGETQYFGPGTRLLVL.

This clonotype was observed at least ten times. The chain has TRBV11-2 and TRBJ1-2; 8 bases match TRBD1. The CDR3 runs 16 residues. Germline CDR1 is SGHAT and CDR2 is FQNNGV. V trimming: 7 bases; J trimming: 1 base; junction bases outside the gene matches: 11. CDR3 bases: TGTGCCAGCACAGGGGGCCCCCCTTCATTTAACTATGGCTACACCTTC. The encoded protein is CASTGGPPSFNYGYTF.

Many counts were recorded for this clonotype. The chain recombines TRBV4-1 with TRBJ2-7; 9 nucleotides align to TRBD1. This CDR3 comprises 16 residues. Germline values: CDR1 MGHRA, CDR2 YSYEKL. V trimming: 3 bases; J trimming: 0 bases; junction bases outside the gene matches: 6. The CDR3 sequence: CASSHFRTGDSYEQYF. CDR3 coding DNA: TGCGCCAGCAGCCACTTCCGGACAGGGGACTCCTACGAGCAGTACTTC.